The 21 T cell receptor beta chains reported below all come from one sample, sequenced in a study of cytomegalovirus exposure and HLA in healthy donors. In the PCR, 60 Vbeta and 13 Jbeta primers were used. The method was immunoSEQ multiplex PCR; TCRdb's version includes in-frame clones alone and lacks a portion of them. The top ten clones hold about 3% of a sample with under 60,000 clones, about 80% of them seen once. Sequencing was performed on PBMCs. The receptors stem from a man in his fifties or sixties in good health and CMV-seronegative.

This clone was seen once. This chain connects TRBV7-2 to TRBJ2-4; D may be TRBD1 (5 bases). The CDR3 loop spans 12 amino acids. V was trimmed by 1 base and J by 11 bases, leaving 9 bases between them. Germline-derived CDR1 and CDR2 are SGHTA and FQGNSA. CDR3 DNA: TGTGCCAGCAGCTTAGAAGGGGCTGTTCAGTACTTC. Translating it yields CASSLEGAVQYF.

This chain links TRBV2 with TRBJ2-3; 10 nucleotides line up with TRBD2. The CDR3 sequence is 15 residues long. The J segment lost 5 bases and the V segment lost 7 bases, leaving 9 bases of the junction unmatched. Germline V lookup: CDR1 SNHLY, CDR2 FYNNEI. DNA for the CDR3: TGTGCCAGCAAGAAAGCGGGGGGGGTAAAAGATACGCAGTATTTT. Amino acids: CASKKAGGVKDTQYF.

This clone was seen more than once but under ten times. The rearrangement uses TRBV7-2 and TRBJ1-5; D is perhaps TRBD1 (6 bases). Germline values: CDR1 SGHTA, CDR2 FQGNSA. V lost 1 base to trimming and J lost 6 bases, with 16 bases between them. The length of the CDR3 is 16 residues. The CDR3 DNA sequence: TGTGCCAGCAGCTTAGTCGGTATTGGGGGCGGTCAGCCCCAGCATTTT. Translating gives CASSLVGIGGGQPQHF.

The chain carries TRBV7-2 and TRBJ2-5; no firm D call. V was cut by 0 bases and J by 1 base, with 6 bases left in between. This CDR3 has 14 amino acids. In germline, CDR1 is SGHTA, CDR2 FQGNSA. The CDR3 loop reads CASSLASSQETQYF. The CDR3 DNA follows: TGTGCCAGCAGCTTAGCGTCTTCCCAAGAGACCCAGTACTTC.

The rearrangement links TRBV7-8 to TRBJ2-7, with D possibly matching TRBD1 (6 bases). Trimming took 0 bases from V and 3 from J, leaving 9 bases between them. The CDR3 contains 14 residues. Looked up from germline, CDR1 is SGHVS and CDR2 is FQNEAQ. CDR3: CASSLAGQLYEQYF. The CDR3 DNA reads TGTGCCAGCAGCTTAGCGGGACAACTCTACGAGCAGTACTTC. Full variable domain (outside the CDR3, taken from reference TRBV7-8 and TRBJ2-7): GAGVSQSPRYKVAKRGQDVALRCDPISGHVSLFWYQQALGQGPEFLTYFQNEAQLDKSGLPSDRFFAERPEGSVSTLKIQRTQQEDSAVYLCASSLAGQLYEQYFGPGTRLTVT.

V usage is TRBV7-6 and J usage is TRBJ2-5; TRBD1 agrees at 9 bases. J gave up 5 bases and V 4 bases, and 5 bases lay outside the gene matches. This CDR3 spans 14 amino acids. CDR1 is SGHVS and CDR2 is FNYEAQ in the germline V gene. The CDR3 DNA reads TGTGCCAGCAGCTGGGGACAGGGAAAGGAGACCCAGTACTTC. It is translated as CASSWGQGKETQYF.

This chain uses TRBV7-3 with TRBJ2-5; 7 nucleotides match TRBD1. Germline V gene lookup returns CDR1 SGHTA and CDR2 FQGTGA. This CDR3 is 14 amino acids long. CDR3 DNA sequence: TGTGTCGATGGGAGAACAGGGGACCAAGAGACCCAGTACTTC. Residues: CVDGRTGDQETQYF.

V gene TRBV18 combines with J gene TRBJ2-7, with 7 bases that match TRBD1. This CDR3 comprises 14 residues. V lost 3 bases and J lost 0; bases outside the gene matches: 2. The germline V gene encodes CDR1 KGHSH and CDR2 LQKENI. The CDR3 sequence: CASSPRQGSYEQYF. In nucleotides, the CDR3 is TGTGCCAGCTCACCCAGACAGGGCTCCTACGAGCAGTACTTC. Using reference TRBV18 and TRBJ2-7 for the parts outside the CDR3, the full variable domain is NAGVMQNPRHLVRRRGQEARLRCSPMKGHSHVYWYRQLPEEGLKFMVYLQKENIIDESGMPKERFSAEFPKEGPSILRIQQVVRGDSAAYFCASSPRQGSYEQYFGPGTRLTVT.

This clone was seen a handful of times. The chain links TRBV2 to TRBJ2-2, with D tentatively TRBD1 (6 bases). The CDR3 length is 15 residues. Germline-derived CDR1 and CDR2 are SNHLY and FYNNEI. V was clipped by 4 bases and J by 1 base, with 10 bases between them. The CDR3 DNA follows: TGTGCCAGCAGTGTATTAGGGGGGAACACCGGGGAGCTGTTTTTT. Protein product: CASSVLGGNTGELFF.

In its sample, this clone was seen once. CDR3 protein: CASSSGGADTEAFF. In nucleotides, the CDR3 is TGCGCCAGCAGCAGTGGGGGGGCGGACACTGAAGCTTTCTTT. The chain couples TRBV5-1 to TRBJ1-1; D possibly corresponds to TRBD1 (6 bases). Germline V lookup: CDR1 SGHRS, CDR2 YFSETQ. V dropped 4 bases and J dropped 3 bases, with 13 bases sitting between them. The CDR3 runs to 14 residues.

The sample holds one count of this clone. The CDR3: CSVGEGSGEQYF. CDR3 nucleotide sequence: TGCAGCGTGGGGGAGGGGAGCGGGGAGCAGTACTTC. The chain couples TRBV29-1 to TRBJ2-7; 7 bases match TRBD2. Per germline, CDR1 SQVTM and CDR2 ANQGSEA. With V trimmed by 6 bases and J by 7 bases, 9 bases remained unmatched. The CDR3 spans 12 residues.

J is TRBJ2-1 and V is TRBV2; perhaps TRBD2 as D (6 bases). The ends were cut back, 4 bases at V and 9 bases at J, with 19 bases in the middle. The germline CDR1 and CDR2 sequences are SNHLY and FYNNEI. CDR3 length: 15 amino acids. Here the CDR3 DNA reads TGTGCCAGCAGTGTCTTAGATTCGGGGCGGGGTGAGCAGTTCTTC. Its translation is CASSVLDSGRGEQFF.

This chain joins TRBV7-2 and TRBJ2-5; 12 bases agree with TRBD2. CDR3 length equals 15 residues. Germline V lookup: CDR1 SGHTA, CDR2 FQGNSA. With 4 bases clipped from V and 2 bases from J, the junction kept 2 bases outside the gene matches. The CDR3 protein is CASSSGLAGQETQYF. In nucleotides, the CDR3 is TGTGCCAGCAGCTCTGGACTAGCGGGGCAAGAGACCCAGTACTTC. Using reference TRBV7-2 and TRBJ2-5 for the parts outside the CDR3, the full variable domain is GAGVSQSPSNKVTEKGKDVELRCDPISGHTALYWYRQSLGQGLEFLIYFQGNSAPDKSGLPSDRFSAERTGGSVSTLTIQRTQQEDSAVYLCASSSGLAGQETQYFGPGTRLLVL.

The CDR3 protein is CATRDRGSGNTIYF. The CDR3 nucleotides read TGTGCCACCAGAGACCGGGGCTCTGGAAACACCATATATTTT. V is TRBV15 and J is TRBJ1-3; D not resolved. Germline V gene data show CDR1 as LNHNV and CDR2 as YYDKDF (reference sequence). This CDR3 has 14 amino acids. Between the trimmed V and J ends, which lost 6 bases and 0 bases, there was a span of 9 bases.

The chain joins TRBV4-3 to TRBJ2-7; possibly TRBD1 for D (5 bases). The CDR3 spans 18 residues. The V end was cut by 0 bases, the J end by 2 bases, with 20 bases between. Germline V gives CDR1 LGHNA, CDR2 YSLEER. The CDR3 nucleotides read TGCGCCAGCAGCCAAGATCAACATGGAACAGGCTTTACCTACGAGCAGTACTTC. Its protein is CASSQDQHGTGFTYEQYF.

The rearrangement joins TRBV18 to TRBJ2-7, with D perhaps TRBD1 (6 bases). Germline CDR1 KGHSH, CDR2 LQKENI. CDR3 length: 13 residues. With 1 base removed from V and 13 bases from J, the gap between germline ends came to 17 bases. CDR3 nucleotide sequence: TGTGCCAGCTCACCACGGAAGGACAGTTCGAAATACTTC. Amino acids: CASSPRKDSSKYF.

This clone was recorded once. This chain links TRBV12-5 with TRBJ2-7, with TRBD1 matching 10 bases. This CDR3 is built from 15 residues. The germline V gene has CDR1 LGHNT and CDR2 FRNRAP. The J segment lost 6 bases and the V segment lost 5 bases, leaving 10 bases of the junction unmatched. CDR3 region: CASGPLGTGEREQYF. The CDR3 nucleotides are TGTGCTAGTGGTCCTCTAGGGACAGGGGAACGCGAGCAGTACTTC.

The chain couples TRBV4-2 to TRBJ2-1, with 13 bases aligning to TRBD2. This CDR3 comprises 15 residues. With 2 bases clipped from V and 8 bases from J, the junction kept 3 bases outside the gene matches. Germline-derived CDR1 and CDR2 are LGHNA and YNFKEQ. The CDR3 coding sequence is TGTGCCAGCAGCCAAACTAGCGGGGGGGCGGATGAGCAGTTCTTC. Protein product: CASSQTSGGADEQFF.

The chain joins TRBV19 to TRBJ2-4; D uncertain. V lost 4 bases, J lost 4 bases, and 5 bases lay in between. The CDR3 runs 12 residues. The germline gives CDR1 LNHDA, CDR2 SQIVND (reference sequence). CDR3 nucleotide sequence: TGTGCCAGTAGTAGGGCTAAAAACATTCAGTACTTC. Its protein is CASSRAKNIQYF.

The chain recombines TRBV4-2 with TRBJ2-4, with 9 bases matching TRBD2. This CDR3 has 15 residues. From germline, CDR1 is LGHNA and CDR2 YNFKEQ. Trimming took 5 bases from V and 6 from J; bases not matched to a gene: 8. The CDR3, as DNA: TGTGCCAGCAGCTTGCGGGGGGGCCCGGGAAACATTCAGTACTTC. This codes for CASSLRGGPGNIQYF.

The chain carries TRBV2 and TRBJ2-1; D is unclear. The CDR3 is 14 residues long. V dropped 5 bases and J dropped 8 bases, with 16 bases sitting between them. Per the germline V gene, CDR1 is SNHLY and CDR2 is FYNNEI. For the CDR3, the DNA is TGTGCCAGCAGTCTTCGTCGAGCCTCCGATGAGCAGTTCTTC. Encoded protein: CASSLRRASDEQFF.